The 15 T cell receptor beta chains presented below share a single source sample, sequenced in a study of cytomegalovirus exposure and HLA in healthy donors. Data came from immunoSEQ multiplex PCR; TCRdb stores just in-frame clones and leaves some out. The table has under 75,000 clones, 95% seen once. Sequencing was carried out using PBMCs. The receptor set was obtained from a woman aged 18-30 years in good health and CMV-seropositive.

V usage is TRBV6-1 and J usage is TRBJ1-5; 9 bases are a match to TRBD1. The CDR3 loop spans 17 amino acids. CDR1 is MNHNS, CDR2 SASEGT, per germline. Trimming removed 4 bases from V and 5 bases from J; junction bases left unmatched: 12. The CDR3 region has the DNA TGTGCCAGCAGTGCCCGGACAGGGGAGATAGGTGATCAGCCCCAGCATTTT. Translated: CASSARTGEIGDQPQHF.

The rearrangement links TRBV19 to TRBJ2-1; D possibly corresponds to TRBD1 (6 bases). Germline V gene lookup returns CDR1 LNHDA and CDR2 SQIVND (reference sequence). V was trimmed by 3 bases and J by 8 bases, leaving 17 bases between them. This CDR3 region has 15 residues. The CDR3 sequence is CASSIGPRAGDEQFF. The CDR3 DNA reads as TGTGCCAGTAGTATCGGCCCCAGGGCAGGGGATGAGCAGTTCTTC.

The chain joins TRBV14 to TRBJ1-2; D perhaps matches TRBD1 (6 bases). Looked up from germline, CDR1 is SGHDN and CDR2 is FVKESK. This CDR3 is 13 amino acids long. V lost 4 bases and J lost 7, with 13 bases in between. CDR3 in amino acids: CASSPTGLGGYTF. CDR3 DNA: TGTGCCAGCAGCCCAACAGGGTTGGGTGGCTACACCTTC.

The chain carries TRBV25-1 and TRBJ1-4, with no clear D. This CDR3 is 15 amino acids long. CDR1 is MGHDK and CDR2 is SYGVNS in the germline V gene. The V gene lost 1 base and the J gene lost 0 bases, with 6 bases spanning the gap. This CDR3 is CASSESRSTNEKLFF. For the CDR3, the DNA is TGTGCCAGCAGTGAATCCAGATCAACTAATGAAAAACTGTTTTTT.

CDR3 bases: TGTGCCAGCGTATCTGACAGGGCCCACAATGAGCAGTTCTTC. This encodes CASVSDRAHNEQFF. The V call is TRBV7-3, the J call TRBJ2-1, with TRBD1 matching 7 bases. In germline, CDR1 is SGHTA, CDR2 FQGTGA. The CDR3 has 14 amino acids. The V segment lost 8 bases and the J segment 5 bases; nucleotides outside the gene matches: 9. The whole variable domain, filled in from reference TRBV7-3 and TRBJ2-1, reads GAGVSQTPSNKVTEKGKYVELRCDPISGHTALYWYRQSLGQGPEFLIYFQGTGAADDSGLPNDRFFAVRPEGSVSTLKIQRTERGDSAVYLCASVSDRAHNEQFFGPGTRLTVL.

V gene TRBV28 combines with J gene TRBJ1-5; D may be TRBD1 (6 bases). CDR1 MDHEN and CDR2 SYDVKM come from the germline V gene. There are 14 residues in the CDR3. The V gene lost 7 bases and the J gene lost 9 bases, with 19 bases spanning the gap. CDR3 nucleotide sequence: TGTGCCAGCATCTCACAGGGCCCCCGTCGGCCCCAGCATTTT. Protein: CASISQGPRRPQHF. Based on the CDR3 plus reference TRBV28 and TRBJ1-5, the full variable domain is DVKVTQSSRYLVKRTGEKVFLECVQDMDHENMFWYRQDPGLGLRLIYFSYDVKMKEKGDIPEGYSVSREKKERFSLILESASTNQTSMYLCASISQGPRRPQHFGDGTRLSIL.

The chain joins TRBV5-1 to TRBJ2-2, with TRBD2 identical over 9 bases. The CDR3 extends over 19 amino acids. J was trimmed by 0 bases and V by 5 bases; bases with no gene match: 14. CDR1 is SGHRS and CDR2 is YFSETQ in the germline V gene. The CDR3 DNA reads as TGCGCCAGCAGAGGGGCCTGGCTAGCGGGGAAATCGAACACCGGGGAGCTGTTTTTT. Translated: CASRGAWLAGKSNTGELFF.

The chain uses TRBV30 and TRBJ1-1, with unresolved D. Per the germline V gene, CDR1 is GTSNPN and CDR2 is SVGIG (reference sequence). V lost 2 bases, J lost 6 bases, and 7 bases lay in between. This CDR3 contains 11 residues. CDR3 DNA: TGTGCCTGGAGTTTCGGTGCTGAAGCTTTCTTT. Its protein product is CAWSFGAEAFF.

This chain links TRBV19 with TRBJ2-1, with 9 bases matching TRBD2. Trimming cost V 1 base and J 2 bases; bases outside gene matches: 9. The germline gives CDR1 LNHDA, CDR2 SQIVND (reference sequence). This CDR3 is built from 18 residues. CDR3 in amino acids: CASSIGGFGLATYNEQFF. Written as DNA, the CDR3 is TGTGCCAGTAGTATAGGCGGTTTTGGACTAGCGACCTACAATGAGCAGTTCTTC.

CDR3 sequence reads: CASSLAGGGQNTQYF. CDR3 bases: TGCGCCAGCAGCTTGGCCGGCGGGGGTCAAAATACGCAGTATTTT. V usage is TRBV5-1 and J usage is TRBJ2-3, with 7 bases identical to TRBD2. The CDR3 length is 15 residues. Per germline, CDR1 SGHRS and CDR2 YFSETQ. Trimming at V came to 0 bases and at J to 7 bases, leaving 8 bases not matched to a gene.

The chain couples TRBV9 to TRBJ1-2, with D perhaps TRBD1 (5 bases). The CDR3 spans 15 residues. Germline V gene data show CDR1 as SGDLS and CDR2 as YYNGEE. V dropped 0 bases and J dropped 6 bases, with 15 bases sitting between them. This CDR3 reads CASSVEDGGWDGYTF. Here the CDR3 DNA reads TGTGCCAGCAGCGTAGAGGATGGGGGGTGGGATGGCTACACCTTC. Full variable domain (outside the CDR3, taken from reference TRBV9 and TRBJ1-2): DSGVTQTPKHLITATGQRVTLRCSPRSGDLSVYWYQQSLDQGLQFLIQYYNGEERAKGNILERFSAQQFPDLHSELNLSSLELGDSALYFCASSVEDGGWDGYTFGSGTRLTVV.

V and J are TRBV6-1 and TRBJ2-7; maybe TRBD1 (6 bases). The CDR3 length is 12 residues. Trimming stripped 6 bases from V and 3 bases from J, with 9 bases between. Germline loops: CDR1 MNHNS, CDR2 SASEGT. As DNA, the CDR3 is TGTGCCAGCAGAACAGGGAACTACGAGCAGTACTTC. Residues: CASRTGNYEQYF.

This clone has just one count. The V and J genes are TRBV19 and TRBJ2-2; D gene ambiguous. Trimming pared 1 base from V and 4 bases from J, leaving 10 bases between. The CDR3 extends over 15 amino acids. Looked up from germline, CDR1 is LNHDA and CDR2 is SQIVND (reference sequence). The CDR3 nucleotides read TGTGCCAGTAGTATAGTGGCCAGGTCCACCGGGGAGCTGTTTTTT. This sequence encodes CASSIVARSTGELFF. The variable domain in full, completed from reference TRBV19 and TRBJ2-2, reads DGGITQSPKYLFRKEGQNVTLSCEQNLNHDAMYWYRQDPGQGLRLIYYSQIVNDFQKGDIAEGYSVSREKKESFPLTVTSAQKNPTAFYLCASSIVARSTGELFFGEGSRLTVL.

The CDR3, as DNA: TGTGCCAGCAGCTTATTCCCGGTTGAGGACACTGAAGCTTTCTTT. Amino acid sequence: CASSLFPVEDTEAFF. This chain connects TRBV7-6 to TRBJ1-1; D gene unclear. Germline CDR1 reads SGHVS; CDR2 reads FNYEAQ. V lost 2 bases and J lost 3, with 13 bases in between. This CDR3 is built from 15 residues.

The count of this clone is one. This chain uses TRBV30 with TRBJ2-7; possible D gene TRBD2, 7 bases. The germline gives CDR1 GTSNPN, CDR2 SVGIG (reference sequence). The CDR3 contains 15 residues. Trimming took 2 bases from V and 4 from J, leaving 18 bases between them. The chain's CDR3 is CAWSRGGLREYEQYF. The DNA of the CDR3 is TGTGCCTGGAGTAGGGGGGGGTTAAGAGAGTACGAGCAGTACTTC.